This T cell receptor (beta chain) was sequenced during a study of T cell responses to AZD1222 COVID-19 vaccine. Overall study findings and caveats: Only a handful of AZD1222 recipients tested seropositive at baseline.

V dropped 0 bases and J dropped 1 base, with 3 bases sitting between them. Germline V lookup: CDR1 MDHEN, CDR2 SYDVKM. This CDR3 spans 13 amino acids. Points on this clone: Its antigen is unknown.

Libraries were prepared by immunoSEQ multiplex PCR; TCRdb keeps only in-frame clonotypes and omits some of them. The top ten hold about 7% of the sample, which has tens of thousands of clones, around nine tenths seen once. The rearrangement uses TRBV28 and TRBJ1-1; D is uncertain. The TCR originated in an adult who received the AZD1222 COVID-19 vaccine. Sequences were derived from peripheral blood, sampled 28 days after the second AZD1222 dose. CDR3 in amino acids: CASSLWANTEAFF. CDR3 nucleotides: TGTGCCAGCAGTTTATGGGCGAACACTGAAGCTTTCTTT.